This TCR beta chain was profiled in a study of response to subunit inactivated influenza vaccine. In this sample, this clonotype turned up a few times. V gave up 5 bases and J gave up 4 bases; unmatched junction bases: 1. The CDR3 is 13 amino acids. From germline, CDR1 is MNHEY and CDR2 SMNVEV (reference sequence). MiXCR, applied by TCRdb to the RT-PCR reads, yields one record per CDR3 protein. The sample lists fewer than 250,000 distinct CDR3 sequences; around 15% were seen once. J is TRBJ2-5 and V is TRBV27, with 10 bases identical to TRBD2. This TCR came from a man aged 50-60 years who received an inactivated influenza vaccine. This specimen consisted of CD8+ T cells sorted from PBMCs, obtained around 5 days after vaccination. Here the CDR3 reads CASSGLAAETQYF. The CDR3 DNA reads TGTGCCAGCAGTGGACTAGCGGCAGAGACCCAGTACTTC.